This T cell receptor (beta chain) was captured in a study of blood T cell repertoires in COVID-19. Profiled with immunoSEQ multiplex PCR; TCRdb holds only in-frame clones, not every one. The sample includes 350,000 or so clones, 90% of them seen just once. The ends lost 3 bases at V and 3 bases at J; junction bases unmatched: 3. This CDR3 region has 16 residues. Germline CDR1 and CDR2: LNHDA and SQIVND (reference sequence). In this sample, this clone turned up once. The sequence came from a young man with active or convalescent COVID-19. The specimen sequenced was peripheral blood. The chain recombines TRBV19 with TRBJ2-2, with 11 bases lining up with TRBD2. Here the CDR3 reads CASSIWTSGHTGELFF. CDR3 in DNA: TGTGCCAGTAGTATTTGGACTAGCGGGCACACCGGGGAGCTGTTTTTT. The complete variable domain, with remaining parts taken from reference TRBV19 and TRBJ2-2, reads DGGITQSPKYLFRKEGQNVTLSCEQNLNHDAMYWYRQDPGQGLRLIYYSQIVNDFQKGDIAEGYSVSREKKESFPLTVTSAQKNPTAFYLCASSIWTSGHTGELFFGEGSRLTVL.